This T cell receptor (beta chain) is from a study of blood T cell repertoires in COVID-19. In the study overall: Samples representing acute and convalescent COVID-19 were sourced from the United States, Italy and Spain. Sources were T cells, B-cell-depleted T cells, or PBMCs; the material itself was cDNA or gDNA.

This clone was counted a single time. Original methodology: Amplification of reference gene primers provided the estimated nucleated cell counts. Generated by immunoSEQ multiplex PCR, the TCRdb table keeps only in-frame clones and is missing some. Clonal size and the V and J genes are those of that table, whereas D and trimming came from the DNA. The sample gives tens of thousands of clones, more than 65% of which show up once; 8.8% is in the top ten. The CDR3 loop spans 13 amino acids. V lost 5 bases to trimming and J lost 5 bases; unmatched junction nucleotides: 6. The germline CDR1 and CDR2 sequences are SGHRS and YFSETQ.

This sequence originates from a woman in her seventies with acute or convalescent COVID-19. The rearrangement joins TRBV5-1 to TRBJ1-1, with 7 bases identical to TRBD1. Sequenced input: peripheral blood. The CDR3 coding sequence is TGCGCCAGCAGTGACAGGGAATTTACTGAAGCTTTCTTT. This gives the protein CASSDREFTEAFF.